This TCR beta chain was documented in a study of lymphopenia after photon versus proton radiotherapy. Findings and limits, study-wide: Oligoclonal CD8+ Temra expansion after nadir drove photon patients' diversity drop. Larger post-nadir TCR diversity loss correlated inversely with survival in deceased patients. Only patients who died were analyzed for survival; proton advantage is unproven. Relative stability marked proton patients; photon patients lost diversity and naive cells.

Assay used: immunoSEQ multiplex PCR; TCRdb lists only in-frame clones, some missing. The table lists about 160,000 clones, approximately 90% of them singletons. On this clone: What it binds is unknown.

Germline CDR1 LNHDA, CDR2 SQIVND (reference sequence). The CDR3 contains 18 residues. V dropped 7 bases and J dropped 0 bases, with 22 bases sitting between them. The sequencing used peripheral blood, collected from a patient treated with photon-based radiotherapy. V and J are TRBV19 and TRBJ1-3; D is undetermined. The receptor was isolated from a man aged 45-60 years with gastric cancer. CDR3 amino acids: CASIQPGDPRSSGNTIYF. The CDR3 DNA is TGTGCCAGTATCCAGCCCGGAGATCCACGAAGCTCTGGAAACACCATATATTTT.